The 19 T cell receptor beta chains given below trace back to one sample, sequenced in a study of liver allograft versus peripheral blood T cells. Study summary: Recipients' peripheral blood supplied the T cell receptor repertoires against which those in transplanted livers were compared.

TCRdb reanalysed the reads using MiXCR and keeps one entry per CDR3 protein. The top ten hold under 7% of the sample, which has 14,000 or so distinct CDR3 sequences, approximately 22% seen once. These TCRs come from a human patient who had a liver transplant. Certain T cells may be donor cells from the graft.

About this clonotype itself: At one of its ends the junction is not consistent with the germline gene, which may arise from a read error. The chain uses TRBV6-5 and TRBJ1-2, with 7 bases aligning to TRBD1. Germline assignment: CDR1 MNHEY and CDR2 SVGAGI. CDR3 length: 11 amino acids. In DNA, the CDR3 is TGTGCCAGCAGTTACTCCGGGACAGCCATCTTC. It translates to CASSYSGTAIF.

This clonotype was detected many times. This CDR3 is CASSYSLGTSHEQYF. DNA of the CDR3: TGTGCCAGCAGTTACTCCCTCGGGACTAGTCACGAGCAGTACTTC. This chain links TRBV6-5 with TRBJ2-7; 8 nucleotides match TRBD2. Germline V CDR1 and CDR2: MNHEY, SVGAGI. The J segment lost 5 bases and the V segment lost 0 bases, leaving 6 bases of the junction unmatched. The CDR3 totals 15 residues.

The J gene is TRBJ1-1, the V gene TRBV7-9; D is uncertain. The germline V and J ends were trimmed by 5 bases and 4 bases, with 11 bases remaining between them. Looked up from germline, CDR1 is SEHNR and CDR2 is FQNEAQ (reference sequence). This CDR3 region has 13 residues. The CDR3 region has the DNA TGTGCCAGCAGCACAATGAGTTCCACTGAAGCTTTCTTT. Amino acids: CASSTMSSTEAFF. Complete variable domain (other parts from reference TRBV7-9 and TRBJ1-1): DTGVSQNPRHKITKRGQNVTFRCDPISEHNRLYWYRQTLGQGPEFLTYFQNEAQLEKSRLLSDRFSAERPKGSFSTLEIQRTEQGDSAMYLCASSTMSSTEAFFGQGTRLTVV.

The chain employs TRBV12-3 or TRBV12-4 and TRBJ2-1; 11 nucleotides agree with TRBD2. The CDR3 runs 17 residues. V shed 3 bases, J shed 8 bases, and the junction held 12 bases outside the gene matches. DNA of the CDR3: TGTGCCAGCAGTTTGGGTAGCGGGGGGGGCCGGTCCCATGAGCAGTTCTTC. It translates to CASSLGSGGGRSHEQFF.

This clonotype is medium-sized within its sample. The CDR3 bases are TGTGCCAGCTCAGTGCAGGGTTTGGGCACTGAAGCTTTCTTT. Translated, it gives CASSVQGLGTEAFF. This chain links TRBV18 with TRBJ1-1; D is perhaps TRBD1 (5 bases). The ends were cut back, 5 bases at V and 4 bases at J, with 14 bases in the middle. The CDR3 extends over 14 amino acids. Germline CDR1 is KGHSH and CDR2 is LQKENI.

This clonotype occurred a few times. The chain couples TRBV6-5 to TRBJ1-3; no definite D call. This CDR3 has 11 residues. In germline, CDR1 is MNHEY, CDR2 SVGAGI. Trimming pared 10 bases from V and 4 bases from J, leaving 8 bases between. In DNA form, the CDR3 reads TGTGCCACAGCGGAGGGAAACACCATATATTTT. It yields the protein CATAEGNTIYF.

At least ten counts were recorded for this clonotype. This CDR3 reads CASSFTGPLSGYTF. The CDR3 coding sequence is TGTGCCAGCAGCTTCACGGGACCGCTGAGCGGCTACACCTTC. The chain is built from TRBV5-4 and TRBJ1-2; TRBD1 is a possible D gene (5 bases). V dropped 2 bases and J dropped 8 bases, with 16 bases sitting between them. CDR1 and CDR2 (germline): SGHNT, YYREEE (reference sequence). The CDR3 contains 14 residues.

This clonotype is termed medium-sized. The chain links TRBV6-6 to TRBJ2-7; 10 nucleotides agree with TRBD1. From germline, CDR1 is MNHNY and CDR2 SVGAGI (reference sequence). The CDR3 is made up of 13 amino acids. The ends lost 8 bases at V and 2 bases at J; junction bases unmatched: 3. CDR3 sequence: CASGTGATYEQYF. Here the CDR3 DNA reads TGTGCCAGCGGGACAGGGGCTACCTACGAGCAGTACTTC.

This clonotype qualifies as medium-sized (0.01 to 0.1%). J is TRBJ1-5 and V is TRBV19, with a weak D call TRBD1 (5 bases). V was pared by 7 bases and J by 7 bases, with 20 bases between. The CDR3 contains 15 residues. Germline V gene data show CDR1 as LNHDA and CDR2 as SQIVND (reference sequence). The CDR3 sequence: CASTLGGGAVQPQHF. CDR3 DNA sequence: TGTGCCAGTACCCTTGGGGGAGGGGCTGTGCAGCCCCAGCATTTT.

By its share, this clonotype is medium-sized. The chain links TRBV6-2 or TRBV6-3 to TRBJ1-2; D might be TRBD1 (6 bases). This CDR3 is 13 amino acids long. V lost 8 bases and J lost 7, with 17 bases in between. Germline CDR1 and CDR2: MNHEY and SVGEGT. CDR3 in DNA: TGTGCCAGCTTACCCAACACAGGGCTTGGCTACACCTTC. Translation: CASLPNTGLGYTF.

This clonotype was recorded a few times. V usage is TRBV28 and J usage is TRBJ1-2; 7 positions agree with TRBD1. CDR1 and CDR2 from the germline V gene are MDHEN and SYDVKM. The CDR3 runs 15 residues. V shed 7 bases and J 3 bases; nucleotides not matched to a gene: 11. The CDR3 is CASTATGTYYYGYTF. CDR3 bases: TGTGCCAGCACTGCGACAGGGACATATTACTATGGCTACACCTTC.

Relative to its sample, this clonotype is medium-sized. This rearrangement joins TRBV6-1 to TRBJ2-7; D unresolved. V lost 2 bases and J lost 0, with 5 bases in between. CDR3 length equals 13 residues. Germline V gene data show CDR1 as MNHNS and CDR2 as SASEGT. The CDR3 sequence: CASSEYNSYEQYF. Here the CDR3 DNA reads TGTGCCAGCAGTGAATACAACTCCTACGAGCAGTACTTC.

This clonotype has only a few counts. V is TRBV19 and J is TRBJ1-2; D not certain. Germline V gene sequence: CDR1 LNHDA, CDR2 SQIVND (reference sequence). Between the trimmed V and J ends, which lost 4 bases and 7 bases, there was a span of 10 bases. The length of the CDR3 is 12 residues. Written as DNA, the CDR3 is TGTGCCAGTAGTAAGACCTTGGGTGGCTACACCTTC. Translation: CASSKTLGGYTF.

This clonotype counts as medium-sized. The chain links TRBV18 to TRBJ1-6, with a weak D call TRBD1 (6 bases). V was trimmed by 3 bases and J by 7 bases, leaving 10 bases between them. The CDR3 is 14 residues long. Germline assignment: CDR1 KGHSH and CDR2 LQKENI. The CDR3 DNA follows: TGTGCCAGCTCACCTTCCACAGGGAATTCACCCCTCCACTTT. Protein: CASSPSTGNSPLHF.

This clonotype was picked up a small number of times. CDR3 DNA: TGTGCCAGCAGCTTAGTTTTGGGCCGAGTAGGGGAAGACAATCAGCCCCAGCATTTT. It encodes CASSLVLGRVGEDNQPQHF. This sequence joins TRBV11-1 and TRBJ1-5; perhaps TRBD1 as D (5 bases). Germline V gene lookup returns CDR1 SGHAT and CDR2 FQDESV (reference sequence). The germline V and J ends were trimmed by 1 base and 3 bases, with 22 bases remaining between them. The CDR3 sequence is 19 residues long.

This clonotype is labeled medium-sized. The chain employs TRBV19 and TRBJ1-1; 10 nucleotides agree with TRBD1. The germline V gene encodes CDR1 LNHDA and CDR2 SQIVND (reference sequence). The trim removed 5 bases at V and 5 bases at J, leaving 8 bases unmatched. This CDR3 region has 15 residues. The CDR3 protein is CASSPRTGGNTEAFF. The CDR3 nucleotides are TGTGCCAGTAGTCCTCGGACAGGGGGTAATACTGAAGCTTTCTTT.

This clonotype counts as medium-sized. This CDR3 is CASSSTGRAEAFF. The CDR3 DNA reads as TGTGCCAGCAGTAGCACGGGACGGGCTGAAGCTTTCTTT. The rearrangement joins TRBV6-5 to TRBJ1-1; perhaps TRBD1 as D (5 bases). This CDR3 is 13 amino acids long. Germline V CDR1 and CDR2: MNHEY, SVGAGI. V lost 5 bases, J lost 6 bases, and 13 bases lay in between.

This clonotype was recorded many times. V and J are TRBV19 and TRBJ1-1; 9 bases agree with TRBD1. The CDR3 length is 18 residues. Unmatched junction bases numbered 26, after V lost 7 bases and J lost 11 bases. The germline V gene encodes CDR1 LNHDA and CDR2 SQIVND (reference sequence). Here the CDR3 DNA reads TGTGCCAGTATAGCCCCACTAGTCCGGCGTCACAGGGGGCGCGGTGCTTTCTTT. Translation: CASIAPLVRRHRGRGAFF.

DNA of the CDR3: TGCAGTGCTAGAATGATGAACACCGGGGAGCTGTTTTTT. Protein: CSARMMNTGELFF. V is TRBV20-1 and J is TRBJ2-2; D ambiguous. The CDR3 is made up of 13 amino acids. V was trimmed by 2 bases and J by 1 base, leaving 5 bases between them. The germline CDR1 and CDR2 sequences are DFQATT and SNEGSKA (reference sequence).